In its sample, the clone carrying this T cell receptor (beta chain) is medium-sized. Antigen: not known. Documented treatment: approximately 10-day PBMC culture with coronavirus spike peptide pools or control peptides (ViraFEST assay). The source of the sample is a study of vaccination and CD4 T cells after COVID-19. Sequenced with the Oncomine TCR Beta short-read assay was DNA taken from cultured CD4+ T cells. TCRdb independently ran MiXCR on the PCR reads; one entry per CDR3 protein. This sample has a few thousand distinct CDR3 sequences, with nearly 50% found just once. The sequence came from a human donor who had recovered from COVID-19. Material: CD4+ T cells from blood, cultured in vitro.

CDR3 in DNA: TGTGCCAGTAGTCCGCCGGGCTTGAGGGGCGAGACCCAGTACTTC. Protein: CASSPPGLRGETQYF. The chain employs TRBV19 and TRBJ2-5; D possibly matches TRBD1 or TRBD2 (5 bases each). V gave up 5 bases and J gave up 5 bases, with 18 bases separating them. The CDR3 is 15 amino acids. Germline V gene data show CDR1 as LNHDA and CDR2 as SQIVND (reference sequence). Full variable domain (remainder filled in from reference TRBV19 and TRBJ2-5): DGGITQSPKYLFRKEGQNVTLSCEQNLNHDAMYWYRQDPGQGLRLIYYSQIVNDFQKGDIAEGYSVSREKKESFPLTVTSAQKNPTAFYLCASSPPGLRGETQYFGPGTRLLVL.